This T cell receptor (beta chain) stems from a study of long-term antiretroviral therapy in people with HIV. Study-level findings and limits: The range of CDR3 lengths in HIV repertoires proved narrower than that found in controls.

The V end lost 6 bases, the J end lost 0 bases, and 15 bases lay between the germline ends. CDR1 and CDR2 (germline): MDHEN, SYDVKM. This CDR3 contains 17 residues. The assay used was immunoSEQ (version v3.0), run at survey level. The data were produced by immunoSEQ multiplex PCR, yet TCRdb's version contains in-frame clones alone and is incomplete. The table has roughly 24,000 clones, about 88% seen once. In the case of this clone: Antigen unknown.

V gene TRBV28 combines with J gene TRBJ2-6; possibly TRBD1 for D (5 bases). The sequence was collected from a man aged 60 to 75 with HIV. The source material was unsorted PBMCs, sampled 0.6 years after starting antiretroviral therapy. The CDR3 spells CASSQGFRNSGANVLTF. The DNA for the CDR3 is TGTGCCAGCAGCCAGGGCTTCCGAAACTCTGGGGCCAACGTCCTGACTTTC.